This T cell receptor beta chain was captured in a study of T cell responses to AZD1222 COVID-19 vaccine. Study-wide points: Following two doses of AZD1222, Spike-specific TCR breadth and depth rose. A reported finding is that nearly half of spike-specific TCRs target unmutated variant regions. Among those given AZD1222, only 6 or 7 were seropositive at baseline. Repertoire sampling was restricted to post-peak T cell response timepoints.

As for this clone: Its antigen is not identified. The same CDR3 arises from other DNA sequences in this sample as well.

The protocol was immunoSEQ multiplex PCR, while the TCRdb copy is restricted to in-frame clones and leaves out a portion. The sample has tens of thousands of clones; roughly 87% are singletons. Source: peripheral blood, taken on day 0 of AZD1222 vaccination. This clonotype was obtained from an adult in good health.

The CDR3 nucleotides are TGTGCCAGCAGTCGACAGGGGGCGCGGGAGCAGTACTTC. This sequence encodes CASSRQGAREQYF. The chain couples TRBV12-3 or TRBV12-4 to TRBJ2-7; 10 nucleotides match TRBD1. This CDR3 comprises 13 residues. J was trimmed by 7 bases and V by 5 bases; bases with no gene match: 5.